One sample yielded the 23 T cell receptor beta chains listed below, sequenced in a study of T cell changes during pregnancy in multiple sclerosis. Clones were sequenced by immunoSEQ multiplex PCR, and TCRdb holds only the in-frame ones, with some missing. The sample gives about 21,000 clones, under 95% of which show up once; approximately 0.73% is in the top ten. The sequenced sample was CD4+ T cells from peripheral blood mononuclear cells, obtained in the third trimester of pregnancy. Receptors originate from a female donor with multiple sclerosis, enrolled in a pregnancy study.

J is TRBJ2-1 and V is TRBV5-4; possibly TRBD2 for D (5 bases). The V gene's germline CDR1 is SGHNT and CDR2 YYREEE (reference sequence). This CDR3 is built from 15 residues. V shed 4 bases and J shed 2 bases, with 13 bases lying between them. The DNA for the CDR3 is TGTGCCAGCAGCGTAACTAGGGAAACCTACAATGAGCAGTTCTTC. Its protein product is CASSVTRETYNEQFF.

The rearrangement links TRBV5-6 to TRBJ2-5, with unresolved D. Germline assignment: CDR1 SGHDT and CDR2 YYEEEE. V lost 0 bases and J lost 2, with 5 bases in between. This CDR3 region has 13 residues. CDR3 residues: CASSLGTQETQYF. The CDR3 DNA sequence: TGTGCCAGCAGCTTGGGCACTCAAGAGACCCAGTACTTC.

This chain connects TRBV19 to TRBJ2-3; 7 nucleotides align to TRBD1. Germline CDR1 and CDR2: LNHDA and SQIVND (reference sequence). CDR3 length equals 14 residues. The J segment lost 4 bases and the V segment lost 5 bases, leaving 6 bases of the junction unmatched. The CDR3 here is CASSQGVDADTQYF. The CDR3 DNA reads as TGTGCCAGTAGTCAGGGGGTCGACGCAGATACGCAGTATTTT. Looking up the rest from reference TRBV19 and TRBJ2-3 gives the full variable domain: DGGITQSPKYLFRKEGQNVTLSCEQNLNHDAMYWYRQDPGQGLRLIYYSQIVNDFQKGDIAEGYSVSREKKESFPLTVTSAQKNPTAFYLCASSQGVDADTQYFGPGTRLTVL.

The chain joins TRBV5-1 to TRBJ2-7, with no clear D. Germline values: CDR1 SGHRS, CDR2 YFSETQ. V was trimmed by 1 base and J by 0 bases, leaving 11 bases between them. CDR3 size: 15 residues. This CDR3 reads CASSLSTLNSYEQYF. The CDR3 nucleotides are TGCGCCAGCAGCTTGTCGACACTTAACTCCTACGAGCAGTACTTC.

The chain has TRBV28 and TRBJ1-2; D perhaps matches TRBD1 (5 bases). V was shortened by 6 bases and J by 1 base, with 15 bases between the two germline ends. The V gene's germline CDR1 is MDHEN and CDR2 SYDVKM. The CDR3 runs to 15 residues. The CDR3, as DNA: TGTGCCAGCAGGGAATTCGGCAGGGATAACTATGGCTACACCTTC. This codes for CASREFGRDNYGYTF.

This chain joins TRBV18 and TRBJ2-3; D remains ambiguous. V was clipped by 1 base and J by 6 bases, with 11 bases between them. The CDR3 contains 14 residues. Germline assignment: CDR1 KGHSH and CDR2 LQKENI. Here the CDR3 reads CASSPLPRADTQYF. The CDR3 DNA sequence: TGTGCCAGCTCACCACTCCCACGAGCGGATACGCAGTATTTT.

The V and J genes are TRBV11-2 and TRBJ1-1; D is uncertain. Trimming shortened V by 2 bases and J by 5 bases, and 18 bases separated the two germline ends. CDR3 length: 16 amino acids. CDR1 SGHAT and CDR2 FQNNGV come from the germline V gene. The CDR3 region has the DNA TGTGCCAGCAGCTTATTTTTGCGCCCGGGGAGGACTGAAGCTTTCTTT. This sequence encodes CASSLFLRPGRTEAFF.

The chain employs TRBV7-2 and TRBJ2-1, with 11 bases fitting TRBD2. Germline-derived CDR1 and CDR2 are SGHTA and FQGNSA. The CDR3 runs 19 residues. V lost 3 bases, J lost 4 bases, and 14 bases stayed unmatched. This CDR3 is CASSFRPASGGPRYNEQFF. The CDR3 nucleotides read TGTGCCAGCAGCTTCCGCCCAGCTAGCGGGGGGCCCCGTTACAATGAGCAGTTCTTC. Drawing the rest from reference TRBV7-2 and TRBJ2-1, the complete variable domain is GAGVSQSPSNKVTEKGKDVELRCDPISGHTALYWYRQSLGQGLEFLIYFQGNSAPDKSGLPSDRFSAERTGGSVSTLTIQRTQQEDSAVYLCASSFRPASGGPRYNEQFFGPGTRLTVL.

The chain is built from TRBV19 and TRBJ1-1; a possible D gene is TRBD1 (5 bases). V shed 7 bases and J shed 0 bases, with 9 bases lying between them. Germline CDR1 and CDR2: LNHDA and SQIVND (reference sequence). The CDR3 is made up of 13 amino acids. CDR3 in DNA: TGTGCCAGTACCCGGACACTGAACACTGAAGCTTTCTTT. Residues: CASTRTLNTEAFF.

This chain joins TRBV15 and TRBJ2-1; a possible D gene is TRBD1 (7 bases). Per germline, CDR1 LNHNV and CDR2 YYDKDF (reference sequence). This CDR3 has 14 amino acids. The ends were cut back, 0 bases at V and 8 bases at J, with 11 bases in the middle. CDR3 in DNA: TGTGCCACCAGCAGAGAGCCCAGGGGGGATGAGCAGTTCTTC. Translating gives CATSREPRGDEQFF.

This chain joins TRBV10-3 and TRBJ1-6; D possibly corresponds to TRBD1 (5 bases). The CDR3 totals 13 residues. V was trimmed by 4 bases and J by 5 bases, leaving 6 bases between them. The germline gives CDR1 ENHRY, CDR2 SYGVKD. The CDR3 nucleotides read TGTGCCATCAGTGGACAGAATAATTCACCCCTCCACTTT. Translation: CAISGQNNSPLHF.

The rearrangement uses TRBV7-3 and TRBJ2-2, with a weak D call TRBD1 (6 bases). This CDR3 has 13 residues. Germline values: CDR1 SGHTA, CDR2 FQGTGA. Deletions cut 6 bases from V and 5 bases from J, with 10 bases between. DNA for the CDR3: TGTGCCAGCAGTCAGGGGAGTACCGGGGAGCTGTTTTTT. Its translation is CASSQGSTGELFF.

This CDR3 is CASREASQPQHF. CDR3 nucleotides: TGTGCCAGCAGGGAGGCTTCACAGCCCCAGCATTTT. The V and J genes are TRBV28 and TRBJ1-5; D ambiguous. V gave up 6 bases and J gave up 7 bases, with 10 bases separating them. CDR1 is MDHEN, CDR2 SYDVKM, per germline. This CDR3 has 12 residues.

This rearrangement joins TRBV18 to TRBJ1-2, with TRBD1 matching over 8 bases. The ends lost 3 bases at V and 6 bases at J; junction bases unmatched: 6. Looked up from germline, CDR1 is KGHSH and CDR2 is LQKENI. The CDR3 length is 14 residues. The CDR3 reads CASSPQTGVHGYTF. CDR3 coding DNA: TGTGCCAGCTCACCCCAGACAGGGGTACATGGCTACACCTTC.

The V call is TRBV5-1, the J call TRBJ2-5; possibly TRBD1 for D (5 bases). V lost 2 bases and J lost 5, with 13 bases in between. Germline V gene data show CDR1 as SGHRS and CDR2 as YFSETQ. The CDR3 extends over 14 amino acids. The CDR3 coding sequence is TGCGCCAGCAGCTTAGGACCATCAGGGGAGACCCAGTACTTC. This encodes CASSLGPSGETQYF.

The chain links TRBV2 to TRBJ2-6; no clear D gene. The germline V gene encodes CDR1 SNHLY and CDR2 FYNNEI. CDR3 length: 16 residues. With 3 bases removed from V and 0 bases from J, the gap between germline ends came to 9 bases. DNA of the CDR3: TGTGCCAGCAGTGAGATGCAGGTCTCTGGGGCCAACGTCCTGACTTTC. This gives the protein CASSEMQVSGANVLTF.

V usage is TRBV15 and J usage is TRBJ1-6, with a tentative D call TRBD1 (5 bases). The CDR3 sequence is 13 residues long. Trimming removed 7 bases from V and 4 bases from J, with 8 bases in between. From germline, CDR1 is LNHNV and CDR2 YYDKDF (reference sequence). CDR3 amino acids: CATKTDYNSPLHF. The DNA of the CDR3 is TGTGCCACCAAGACAGATTATAATTCACCCCTCCACTTT.

The chain combines TRBV5-1 with TRBJ2-6; 7 bases are a match to TRBD1. CDR1 SGHRS and CDR2 YFSETQ come from the germline V gene. Trimming cost V 4 bases and J 3 bases; bases outside gene matches: 7. The CDR3 is made up of 16 amino acids. CDR3 nucleotides: TGCGCCAGCAGCCTCCCGACAGGGTTTGGGGCCAACGTCCTGACTTTC. Translation gives CASSLPTGFGANVLTF.

The chain links TRBV2 to TRBJ2-1; 8 bases are a match to TRBD1. J lost 1 base, V lost 4 bases, and 3 bases had no gene match. CDR1 and CDR2 (germline): SNHLY, FYNNEI. This CDR3 is built from 15 residues. DNA for the CDR3: TGTGCCAGCAGTGCTGACAGGGGTTCCTACAATGAGCAGTTCTTC. Translation: CASSADRGSYNEQFF.

The V and J genes are TRBV7-8 and TRBJ1-3, with D perhaps matching TRBD1 (5 bases). Germline CDR1 and CDR2: SGHVS and FQNEAQ. CDR3 length: 12 amino acids. V was pared by 5 bases and J by 8 bases, with 10 bases between. CDR3 protein: CASSLWGDTIYF. The CDR3 region has the DNA TGTGCCAGCAGCCTGTGGGGGGACACCATATATTTT.

The rearrangement uses TRBV7-6 and TRBJ1-1, with D unclear. CDR1 and CDR2 from the germline V gene are SGHVS and FNYEAQ. Trimming stripped 3 bases from V and 3 bases from J, with 11 bases between. This CDR3 is built from 14 residues. CDR3 protein: CASSFQPGYTEAFF. The CDR3 DNA sequence: TGTGCCAGCAGCTTCCAACCCGGGTACACTGAAGCTTTCTTT.

The rearrangement uses TRBV11-2 and TRBJ1-1, with a possible D match to TRBD1 (6 bases). Trimming pared 4 bases from V and 3 bases from J, leaving 12 bases between. This CDR3 comprises 14 residues. CDR1 is SGHAT and CDR2 is FQNNGV in the germline V gene. The CDR3 DNA follows: TGTGCCAGCAGCTGGAGGCCAGGGGACACTGAAGCTTTCTTT. This translates into CASSWRPGDTEAFF.

V usage is TRBV7-6 and J usage is TRBJ2-7, with 8 bases aligning to TRBD1. This CDR3 is 17 amino acids long. V was pared by 3 bases and J by 3 bases, with 13 bases of the junction left unmatched. Germline values: CDR1 SGHVS, CDR2 FNYEAQ. CDR3 coding DNA: TGTGCCAGCAGCTTGGGCCCAGGACAGGGTGGCTTCTACGAGCAGTACTTC. It encodes CASSLGPGQGGFYEQYF.